This TCR beta chain was sequenced for a study of T cells in Graves' hyperthyroidism and ophthalmopathy. This clonotype was counted between two and nine times. V dropped 0 bases and J dropped 3 bases, with 8 bases sitting between them. This CDR3 is 14 amino acids long. Germline V gene lookup returns CDR1 MNHEY and CDR2 SVGAGI. It was RNA transcripts that yielded the amplified TCR beta CDR3 regions. The HTBI primer set served for first-round RT-PCR of the TCR CDR3. MiXCR, run by TCRdb on the multiplex PCR reads, gives a single entry per CDR3 protein. In the table there are about 360,000 distinct CDR3 sequences, about 25% of which are singletons.

The gene calls are TRBV6-5 and TRBJ1-2; D gene uncertain. This TCR derives from a man aged 45-65 years with Graves' hyperthyroidism. The sample consisted of blood. CDR3 sequence reads: CASSYSRSYYGYTF. CDR3 nucleotides: TGTGCCAGCAGTTACTCGAGATCTTACTATGGCTACACCTTC.